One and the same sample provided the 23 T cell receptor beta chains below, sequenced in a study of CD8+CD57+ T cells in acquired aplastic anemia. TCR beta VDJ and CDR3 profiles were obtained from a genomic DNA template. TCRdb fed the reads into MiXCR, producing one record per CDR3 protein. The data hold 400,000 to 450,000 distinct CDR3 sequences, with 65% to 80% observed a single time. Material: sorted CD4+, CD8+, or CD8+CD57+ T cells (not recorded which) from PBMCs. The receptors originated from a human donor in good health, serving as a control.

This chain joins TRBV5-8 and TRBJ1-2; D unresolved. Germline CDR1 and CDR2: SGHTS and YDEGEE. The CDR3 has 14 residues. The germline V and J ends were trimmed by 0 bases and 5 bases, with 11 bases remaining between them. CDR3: CASSLAGPPYGYTF. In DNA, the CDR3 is TGTGCCAGCAGCTTGGCGGGTCCACCGTATGGCTACACCTTC.

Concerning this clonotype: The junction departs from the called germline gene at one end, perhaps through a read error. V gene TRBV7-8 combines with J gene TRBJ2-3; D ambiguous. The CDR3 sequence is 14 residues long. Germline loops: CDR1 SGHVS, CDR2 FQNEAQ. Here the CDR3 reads CASSLDRGPVVDSF. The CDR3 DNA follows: TGTGCCAGCAGCTTAGATCGCGGCCCCGTTGTCGATTCGTTT.

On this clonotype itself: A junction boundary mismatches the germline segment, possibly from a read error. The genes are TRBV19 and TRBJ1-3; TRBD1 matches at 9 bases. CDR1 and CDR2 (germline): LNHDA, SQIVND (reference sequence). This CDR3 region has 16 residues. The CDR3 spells CASSPSGTGTEKPIFF. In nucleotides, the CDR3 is TGTGCCAGTAGTCCCAGCGGGACAGGGACTGAAAAACCCATATTTTTT.

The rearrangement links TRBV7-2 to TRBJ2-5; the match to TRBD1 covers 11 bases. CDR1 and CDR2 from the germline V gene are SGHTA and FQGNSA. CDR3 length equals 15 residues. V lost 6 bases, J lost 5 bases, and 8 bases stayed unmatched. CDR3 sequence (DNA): TGTGCCAGCAGGAGAGGGACAGGGGGGGCCGAGACCCAGTACTTC. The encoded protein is CASRRGTGGAETQYF.

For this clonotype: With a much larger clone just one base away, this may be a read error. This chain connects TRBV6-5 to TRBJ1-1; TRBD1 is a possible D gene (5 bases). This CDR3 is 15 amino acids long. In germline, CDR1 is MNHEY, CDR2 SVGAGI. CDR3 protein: CASSSLQVSNTEALF. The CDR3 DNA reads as TGTGCCAGCAGTTCTTTACAGGTTTCGAACACTGAAGCTCTCTTT.

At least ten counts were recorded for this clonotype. The CDR3 is CASSREGAPQPQHF. CDR3 bases: TGTGCCAGCAGCCGAGAGGGGGCGCCTCAGCCCCAGCATTTT. The chain is built from TRBV7-2 and TRBJ1-5; 7 bases agree with TRBD1. The CDR3 spans 14 residues. J gave up 6 bases and V 5 bases, and 7 bases lay outside the gene matches. Germline lookup yields CDR1 SGHTA and CDR2 FQGNSA.

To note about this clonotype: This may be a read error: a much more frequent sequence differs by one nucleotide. CDR3 amino acids: CATSTREARLHNEQFF. Here the CDR3 DNA reads TGTGCCACCAGCACGAGGGAGGCTCGCCTCCACAATGAGCAGTTCTTC. The V and J genes are TRBV15 and TRBJ2-1; D may be TRBD2 (6 bases). The V end lost 4 bases, the J end lost 5 bases, and 18 bases lay between the germline ends. The CDR3 length is 16 residues. Germline values: CDR1 LNHNV, CDR2 YYDKDF (reference sequence).

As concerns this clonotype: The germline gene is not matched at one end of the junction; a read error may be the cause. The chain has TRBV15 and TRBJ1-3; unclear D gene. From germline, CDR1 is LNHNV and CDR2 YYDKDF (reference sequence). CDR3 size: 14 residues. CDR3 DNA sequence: TGTGCCACCAGCAGGGATGTGACTGGAAAAACCAAACATTTT. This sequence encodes CATSRDVTGKTKHF.

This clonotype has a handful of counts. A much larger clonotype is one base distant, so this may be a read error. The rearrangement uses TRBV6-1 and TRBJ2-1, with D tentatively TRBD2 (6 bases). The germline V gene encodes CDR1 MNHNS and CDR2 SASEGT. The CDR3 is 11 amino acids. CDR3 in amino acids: CAGREVNEQFF. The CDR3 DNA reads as TGTGCCGGCAGGGAGGTCAATGAGCAGTTCTTC.

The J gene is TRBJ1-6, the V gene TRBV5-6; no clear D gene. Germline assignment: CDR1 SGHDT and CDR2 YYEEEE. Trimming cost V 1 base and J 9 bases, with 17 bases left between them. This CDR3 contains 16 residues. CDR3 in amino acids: CASSLFFLGRSSPLHF. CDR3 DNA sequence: TGTGCCAGCAGCTTGTTCTTCCTAGGGCGTTCTTCACCCCTCCACTTT.

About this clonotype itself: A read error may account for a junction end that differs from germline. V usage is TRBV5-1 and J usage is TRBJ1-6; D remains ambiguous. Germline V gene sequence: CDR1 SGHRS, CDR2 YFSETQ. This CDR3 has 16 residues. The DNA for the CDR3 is TGTGCCAGCAGCCCGACCGAGGTAGGGCGTTCTTCACCCCTCCACTTT. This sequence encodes CASSPTEVGRSSPLHF.

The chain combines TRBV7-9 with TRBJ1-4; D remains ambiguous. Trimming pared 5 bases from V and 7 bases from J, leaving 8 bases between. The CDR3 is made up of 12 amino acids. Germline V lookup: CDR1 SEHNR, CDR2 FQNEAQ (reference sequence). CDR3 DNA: TGTGCCAGCAGCACTTTAGCTGAAAAACTGTTTTTT. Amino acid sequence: CASSTLAEKLFF.

The CDR3 DNA sequence: TGTGCCAGTAAGCAGCCACCCACAGATACGCAGTATTTT. This sequence encodes CASKQPPTDTQYF. This chain links TRBV19 with TRBJ2-3; no firm D call. With 7 bases removed from V and 2 bases from J, the gap between germline ends came to 10 bases. CDR3 length: 13 residues. The V gene's germline CDR1 is LNHDA and CDR2 SQIVND (reference sequence).

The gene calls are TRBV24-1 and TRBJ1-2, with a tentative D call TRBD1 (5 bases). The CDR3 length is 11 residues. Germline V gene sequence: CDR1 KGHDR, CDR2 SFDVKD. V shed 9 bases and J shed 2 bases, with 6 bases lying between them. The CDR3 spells CATGANYGYTF. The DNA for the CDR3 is TGTGCCACCGGGGCGAACTATGGCTACACCTTC.

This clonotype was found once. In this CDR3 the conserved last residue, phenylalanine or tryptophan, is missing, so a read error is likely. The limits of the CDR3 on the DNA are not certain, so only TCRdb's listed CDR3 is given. CDR3: CASSLPTS. V and J are TRBV7-2 and TRBJ2-1; the table calls TRBD2, which could not be checked here. The CDR3 contains 8 residues when both ends are counted. Germline-derived CDR1 and CDR2 are SGHTA and FQGNSA.

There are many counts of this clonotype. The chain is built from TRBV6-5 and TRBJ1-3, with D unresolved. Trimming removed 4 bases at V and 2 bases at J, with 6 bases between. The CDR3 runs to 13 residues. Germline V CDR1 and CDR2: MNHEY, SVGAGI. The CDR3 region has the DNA TGTGCCAGCAGTTGGCTGGCTGGAAACACCATATATTTT. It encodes CASSWLAGNTIYF.

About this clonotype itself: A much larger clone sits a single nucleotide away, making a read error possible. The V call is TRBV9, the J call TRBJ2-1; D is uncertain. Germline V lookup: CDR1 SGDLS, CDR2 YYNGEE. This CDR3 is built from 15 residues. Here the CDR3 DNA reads TGTGTCGGCAGCGAGCCGGGTCAAGATTACAATGAGCAGTTCTTC. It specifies CVGSEPGQDYNEQFF.

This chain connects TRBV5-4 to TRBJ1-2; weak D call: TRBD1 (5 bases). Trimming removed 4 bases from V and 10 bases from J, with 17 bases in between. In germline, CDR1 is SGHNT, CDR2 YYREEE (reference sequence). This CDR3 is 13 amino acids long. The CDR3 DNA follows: TGTGCCAGCAGCGCCCTAGCGGGGGGGAACTACACCTTC. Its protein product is CASSALAGGNYTF.

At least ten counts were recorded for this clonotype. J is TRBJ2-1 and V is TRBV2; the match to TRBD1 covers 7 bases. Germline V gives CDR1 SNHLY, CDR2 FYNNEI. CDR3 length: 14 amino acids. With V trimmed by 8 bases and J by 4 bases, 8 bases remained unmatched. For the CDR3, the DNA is TGTGCCAGCCTCGGGACAGAAGTATACAATGAGCAGTTCTTC. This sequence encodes CASLGTEVYNEQFF.

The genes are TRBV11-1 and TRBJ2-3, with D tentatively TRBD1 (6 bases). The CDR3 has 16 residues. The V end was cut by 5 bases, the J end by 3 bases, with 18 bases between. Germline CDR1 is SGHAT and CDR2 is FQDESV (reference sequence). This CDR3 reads CASSDGRRGTTDTQYF. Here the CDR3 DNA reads TGTGCCAGCAGCGACGGTCGAAGGGGGACGACAGATACGCAGTATTTT. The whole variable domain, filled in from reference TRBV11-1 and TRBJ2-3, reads EAEVAQSPRYKITEKSQAVAFWCDPISGHATLYWYRQILGQGPELLVQFQDESVVDDSQLPKDRFSAERLKGVDSTLKIQPAELGDSAMYLCASSDGRRGTTDTQYFGPGTRLTVL.

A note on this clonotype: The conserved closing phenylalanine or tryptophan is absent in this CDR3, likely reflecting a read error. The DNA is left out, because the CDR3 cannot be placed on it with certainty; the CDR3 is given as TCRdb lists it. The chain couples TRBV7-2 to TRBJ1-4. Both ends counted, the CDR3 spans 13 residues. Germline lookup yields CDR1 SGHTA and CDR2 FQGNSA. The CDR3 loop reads CASSLFAGINTEA.

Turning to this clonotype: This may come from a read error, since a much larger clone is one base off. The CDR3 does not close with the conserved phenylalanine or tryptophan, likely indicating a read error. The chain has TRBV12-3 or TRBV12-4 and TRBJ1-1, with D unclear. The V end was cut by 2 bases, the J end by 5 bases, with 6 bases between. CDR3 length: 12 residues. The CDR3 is CASSLRETEAFL. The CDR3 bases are TGTGCCAGCAGTTTACGGGAGACTGAAGCTTTCCTT.

The DNA of the CDR3 is TGCAGCGTTACAGGAATGGGAGAGACCCAGTACTTC. Protein sequence: CSVTGMGETQYF. This chain links TRBV29-1 with TRBJ2-5; maybe TRBD1 (5 bases). Between the trimmed V and J ends, which lost 5 bases and 4 bases, there was a span of 11 bases. The CDR3 loop spans 12 amino acids. Germline V gene data show CDR1 as SQVTM and CDR2 as ANQGSEA.